The T cell receptor beta chain under discussion was sequenced for a study of identical twins. This clonotype was observed a handful of times. Its antigen is not identified. Study-wide results and caveats: The presence of invariant MAIT and iNKT cells could partly confound analyses of zero-insertion sequences. It was out-of-frame TCR alpha sharing in monozygotic twins that models underestimated. Its conclusions, products of cross-sectional statistical analysis, did not come from following the same donors.

TCRdb itself ran the 5' RACE reads through MiXCR, one entry per CDR3 protein. The sample has around 650,000 distinct CDR3 sequences, under 8.5% seen once; the top ten hold roughly 1.6%. The V gene's germline CDR1 is MNHEY and CDR2 SVGAGI. This CDR3 has 15 residues. V lost 0 bases and J 2 bases, leaving 10 bases between the germline ends. These same data were also listed under a study on yellow fever vaccine responses in identical twins.

The V and J genes are TRBV6-5 and TRBJ1-1; D is unresolved. The sequence came from a woman between 18 and 30 years old in good health. Sequencing input: PBMCs. The CDR3 reads CASSYSKGHNTEAFF. The CDR3 DNA reads as TGTGCCAGCAGTTACTCGAAAGGGCACAACACTGAAGCTTTCTTT.